The entry that follows covers one TCR beta chain sequence. Its antigen is currently unknown. The source of the sample is a study of T cells expressing NK-cell markers. Across the study: Seven of the eight sequenced donors were classified as HCMV-seropositive, and one was classified as seronegative.

CDR3 length: 15 amino acids. Germline lookup yields CDR1 MNHNS and CDR2 SASEGT. General study results and limits: The leading position in the CD3+CD56-NKG2C+ fraction of a handful of donors also went to these clonotypes.

For TCR beta, cDNA was produced by 5'RACE template switching with UMIs. TCRdb reanalyzed the 5' RACE reads and collapses them to one entry per CDR3 protein, without DNA. The sample data list roughly 150,000 distinct CDR3 sequences. This TCR derives from a man aged 18-70 years in good health. Source material: blood T cells: a sorted CD56 or NKG2C T cell subset, CD4+ or CD8+ T cells, or bulk PBMC T cells (not recorded which). The J gene is TRBJ2-7, the V gene TRBV6-1; as DNA is missing, the TRBD1 call by TCRdb cannot be tested. CDR3 protein: CASSRTGEVSYEQYF.